This entry describes one T cell receptor beta chain. The CDR3 extends over 12 amino acids. Looked up from germline, CDR1 is SGHDN and CDR2 is FVKESK. Trimming shortened V by 1 base and J by 7 bases, and 5 bases separated the two germline ends. The data were obtained in a study of CD8+ T cells in alopecia areata. Study in general: Tofacitinib dosing lasted 6 to 18 months, which was then followed by 6 months off drug.

As to treatment: oral pan-JAK inhibitor, 5-10 mg twice daily. TCR sequencing used cDNA made by reverse transcription of extracted RNA. Libraries were prepared by immunoSEQ multiplex PCR; TCRdb keeps only in-frame clonotypes and omits some of them. The table includes approximately 180,000 clones, 40% to 65% detected once. The sample consisted of CD8+ T cells sorted from blood, taken at week 24, from a patient treated with tofacitinib. The source is a human donor with alopecia areata. This rearrangement joins TRBV14 to TRBJ1-5, with D unclear. CDR3 coding DNA: TGTGCCAGCAGCCAAGGCACCCAGCCCCAGCATTTT. Translated: CASSQGTQPQHF.